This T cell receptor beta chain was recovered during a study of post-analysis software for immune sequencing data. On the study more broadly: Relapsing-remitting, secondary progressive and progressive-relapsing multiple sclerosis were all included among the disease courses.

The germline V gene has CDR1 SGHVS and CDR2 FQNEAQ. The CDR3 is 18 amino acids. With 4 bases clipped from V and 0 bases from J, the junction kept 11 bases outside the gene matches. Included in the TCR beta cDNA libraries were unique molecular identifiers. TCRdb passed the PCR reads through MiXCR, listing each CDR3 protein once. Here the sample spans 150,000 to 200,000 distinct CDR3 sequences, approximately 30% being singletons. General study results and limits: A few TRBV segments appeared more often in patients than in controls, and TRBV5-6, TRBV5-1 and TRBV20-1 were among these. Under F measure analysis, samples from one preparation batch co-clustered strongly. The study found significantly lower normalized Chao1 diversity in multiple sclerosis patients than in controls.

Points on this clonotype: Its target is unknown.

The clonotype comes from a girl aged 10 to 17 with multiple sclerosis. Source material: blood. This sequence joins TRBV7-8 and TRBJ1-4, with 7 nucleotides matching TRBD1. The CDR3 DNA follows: TGTGCCAGCAGCTCCTCCACAGGGGTACCAACAACTAATGAAAAACTGTTTTTT. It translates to CASSSSTGVPTTNEKLFF.